This TCR beta chain was sequenced during a study of CD8 T cells in ankylosing spondylitis. Germline V gene lookup returns CDR1 SGHTA and CDR2 FQGNSA. The CDR3 is made up of 16 amino acids. Trimming took 5 bases from V and 1 from J; bases not matched to a gene: 9. TCRdb reprocessed the 5' RACE reads with MiXCR, giving one entry per CDR3 protein. Altogether fewer than 400,000 distinct CDR3 sequences are present, 6.5% to 10% being singletons, with the ten largest covering about 14%. Broader study findings: Disease-associated clonotypes exhibited CD8+ identity and were relatively infrequent in peripheral blood. In ankylosing spondylitis patients, matched synovial fluid reportedly showed significant enrichment of disease-linked clones. In synovial fluid and blood from reactive arthritis, some motif variants were previously reported. For ankylosing spondylitis blood, a TCR beta motif of under 10 highly homologous variants appeared characteristic.

This clonotype was counted a few times. Its antigen is still unknown. The chain couples TRBV7-2 to TRBJ1-1; 8 bases line up with TRBD1. The sequence was collected from a male donor with ankylosing spondylitis. Material: blood, either unsorted or a sorted T cell fraction (not recorded which). CDR3 amino acids: CASSPDRGLKNTEAFF. The CDR3 nucleotides read TGTGCCAGCAGCCCAGACAGGGGACTAAAGAACACTGAAGCTTTCTTT.